This T cell receptor beta chain was sequenced for a study of blood T cell repertoires in COVID-19. Germline loops: CDR1 SGDLS, CDR2 YYNGEE. The CDR3 spans 15 residues. V was clipped by 0 bases and J by 5 bases, with 14 bases between them. Sequenced by immunoSEQ multiplex PCR; TCRdb stores in-frame clones only, minus some. Of about 180,000 clones in the sample, about four fifths are singletons; the top ten hold around 7%. The sample taken for sequencing was peripheral blood. The chain is built from TRBV9 and TRBJ1-2; D may be TRBD1 (5 bases). The clonotype comes from a man in his 70s with active or convalescent COVID-19. This chain's CDR3 is CASSVGDRGGYGYTF. CDR3 in DNA: TGTGCCAGCAGCGTAGGAGATAGGGGAGGGTATGGCTACACCTTC. Together with reference TRBV9 and TRBJ1-2, the CDR3 gives the full variable domain: DSGVTQTPKHLITATGQRVTLRCSPRSGDLSVYWYQQSLDQGLQFLIQYYNGEERAKGNILERFSAQQFPDLHSELNLSSLELGDSALYFCASSVGDRGGYGYTFGSGTRLTVV.